Included here is one T cell receptor (beta chain) sequence, with context. No antigen is known for it. The PCR had 60 Vbeta and 13 Jbeta primers. Assay used: immunoSEQ multiplex PCR; TCRdb lists only in-frame clones, some missing. This sample's table reports approximately 80,000 clones. The V and J ends lost 1 base and 4 bases, in that order; junction bases with no gene match: 6. The CDR3 consists of 15 residues. CDR1 and CDR2 from the germline V gene are KGHSH and LQKENI. The data stem from a study of cytomegalovirus exposure and HLA in healthy donors. Study-wide background: Among the 370 or so donors who were genotyped, approximately 83% fell in the genetic ancestry cluster that is associated with self-reported Caucasian donors. Study findings and constraints: There were a few CMV-associated chains whose specificity for CMV antigens was confirmed in vitro.

The V gene is TRBV18, the J gene TRBJ2-5; 7 bases align to TRBD2. Sequenced sample: PBMCs. This TCR was recovered from a man younger than 35 in good health and CMV-seropositive. This chain's CDR3 is CASSPRSGGTETQYF. DNA of the CDR3: TGTGCCAGCTCACCACGGTCGGGAGGCACAGAGACCCAGTACTTC.